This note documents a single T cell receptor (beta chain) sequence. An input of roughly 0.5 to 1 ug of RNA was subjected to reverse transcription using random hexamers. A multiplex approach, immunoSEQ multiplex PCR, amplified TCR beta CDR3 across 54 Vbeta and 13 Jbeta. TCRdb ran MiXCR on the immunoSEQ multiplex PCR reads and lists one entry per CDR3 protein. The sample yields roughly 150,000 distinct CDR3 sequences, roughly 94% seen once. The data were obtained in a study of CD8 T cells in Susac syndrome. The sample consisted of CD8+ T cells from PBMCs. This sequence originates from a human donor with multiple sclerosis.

The CDR3, as DNA: TGTGCCAGCAGTTACAACGGCTACTACGAGCAGTACTTC. The encoded protein is CASSYNGYYEQYF. This chain joins TRBV6-2 or TRBV6-3 and TRBJ2-7; the D is unclear. The CDR3 runs to 13 residues. Germline V gene data show CDR1 as MNHEY and CDR2 as SVGEGT. Trimming shortened V by 2 bases and J by 3 bases, and 8 bases separated the two germline ends.